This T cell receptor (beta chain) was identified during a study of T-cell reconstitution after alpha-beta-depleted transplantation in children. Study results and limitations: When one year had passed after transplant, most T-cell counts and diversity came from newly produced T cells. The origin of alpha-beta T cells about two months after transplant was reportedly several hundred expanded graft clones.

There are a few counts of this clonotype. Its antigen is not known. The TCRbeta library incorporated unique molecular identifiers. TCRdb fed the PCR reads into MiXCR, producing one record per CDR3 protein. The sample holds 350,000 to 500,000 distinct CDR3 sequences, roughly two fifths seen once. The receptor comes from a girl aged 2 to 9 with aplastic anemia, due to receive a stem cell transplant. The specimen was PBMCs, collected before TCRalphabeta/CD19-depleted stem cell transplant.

DNA of the CDR3: TGTGCCAGCAGCTCCACCCCCGGGACTAGCGGGCGGGCTACGCAGTATTTT. Its protein is CASSSTPGTSGRATQYF. V and J are TRBV7-3 and TRBJ2-3; 12 positions match TRBD2. V lost 4 bases and J lost 8; bases outside the gene matches: 13. The CDR3 is 17 amino acids. The germline CDR1 and CDR2 sequences are SGHTA and FQGTGA.